One sample yielded the 9 T cell receptor beta chains listed below, sequenced in a study of blood T cell repertoires in COVID-19. Data came from immunoSEQ multiplex PCR; TCRdb stores just in-frame clones and leaves some out. The sample has approximately 92,000 clones; roughly four fifths are singletons. The sequencing input was peripheral blood. The receptors were sampled from a man aged 60 to 75 with acute or convalescent COVID-19.

The rearrangement uses TRBV24-1 and TRBJ1-1, with D possibly TRBD1 on 5 matching bases. This CDR3 has 14 residues. CDR1 is KGHDR and CDR2 is SFDVKD in the germline V gene. V was clipped by 5 bases and J by 5 bases, with 14 bases between them. CDR3 sequence reads: CATSAATGGTEAFF. In DNA, the CDR3 is TGTGCCACCAGTGCGGCTACGGGGGGAACTGAAGCTTTCTTT.

V and J are TRBV5-1 and TRBJ2-2; 11 nucleotides match TRBD2. V lost 7 bases and J lost 7; bases outside the gene matches: 12. Germline CDR1 is SGHRS and CDR2 is YFSETQ. This CDR3 has 16 amino acids. The CDR3 DNA sequence: TGCGCCAGCGGGGGAATGACTAGCGGGGCTAACGGGGAGCTGTTTTTT. The encoded protein is CASGGMTSGANGELFF.

The chain joins TRBV6-5 to TRBJ1-1; TRBD1 might be the D (5 bases). CDR1 is MNHEY and CDR2 is SVGAGI in the germline V gene. The V end was cut by 6 bases, the J end by 0 bases, with 11 bases between. This CDR3 has 14 residues. CDR3 nucleotide sequence: TGTGCCAGCAGAAAACAGGTCATGAACACTGAAGCTTTCTTT. Translation: CASRKQVMNTEAFF.

The sample holds one count of this clone. This chain uses TRBV24-1 with TRBJ2-3; unclear D gene. The CDR3 is 12 amino acids. The ends were cut back, 5 bases at V and 5 bases at J, with 7 bases in the middle. The germline gives CDR1 KGHDR, CDR2 SFDVKD. DNA of the CDR3: TGTGCCACCAGTGCGTCCGGAGATACGCAGTATTTT. The encoded protein is CATSASGDTQYF.

Within the sample, this clone is medium-sized. The chain couples TRBV5-8 to TRBJ2-2, with no clear D. This CDR3 is built from 14 residues. V lost 0 bases and J lost 3, with 6 bases in between. Germline V gene data show CDR1 as SGHTS and CDR2 as YDEGEE. This chain's CDR3 is CASSLGLHTGELFF. In DNA form, the CDR3 reads TGTGCCAGCAGCTTGGGACTCCACACCGGGGAGCTGTTTTTT.

This chain uses TRBV6-5 with TRBJ2-7, with TRBD1 as a possible D gene (6 bases). This CDR3 has 15 amino acids. Germline V gene sequence: CDR1 MNHEY, CDR2 SVGAGI. V was pared by 6 bases and J by 2 bases, with 17 bases between. The chain's CDR3 is CASRTSGQMPYEQYV. In DNA, the CDR3 is TGTGCCAGCAGAACCTCGGGACAAATGCCCTACGAGCAGTACGTC.

V and J are TRBV5-1 and TRBJ1-1; TRBD1 matches at 8 bases. This CDR3 comprises 14 residues. V was pared by 6 bases and J by 7 bases, with 11 bases of the junction left unmatched. In germline, CDR1 is SGHRS, CDR2 YFSETQ. In nucleotides, the CDR3 is TGCGCCAGCACCCCGCTACAGGGGGGTGGTGAAGCTTTCTTT. Translating it yields CASTPLQGGGEAFF.

The J gene is TRBJ1-4, the V gene TRBV4-1; D is possibly TRBD1 (5 bases). V was trimmed by 3 bases and J by 1 base, leaving 15 bases between them. CDR1 is MGHRA, CDR2 YSYEKL, per germline. The CDR3 has 17 residues. The DNA of the CDR3 is TGCGCCAGCAGCCAGGACCCCCGCGGACAAACTAATGAAAAACTGTTTTTT. As protein: CASSQDPRGQTNEKLFF.

This chain links TRBV19 with TRBJ1-2; TRBD1 might be the D (6 bases). The V and J ends lost 3 bases and 7 bases respectively, with 9 bases between them. The CDR3 has 12 amino acids. Germline V gene data show CDR1 as LNHDA and CDR2 as SQIVND (reference sequence). The CDR3 DNA reads TGTGCCAGTAGTATTTTAGGGGGTGGCTACACCTTC. It is translated as CASSILGGGYTF.